This T cell receptor beta chain was sequenced during a study of T cell changes during pregnancy in multiple sclerosis. V shed 4 bases, J shed 0 bases, and the junction held 5 bases outside the gene matches. The CDR3 runs 15 residues. Germline CDR1 is SEHNR and CDR2 is FQNEAQ (reference sequence). Assay used: immunoSEQ multiplex PCR; TCRdb lists only in-frame clones, some missing. The sample has roughly 15,000 clones, about 86% seen once. The origin of this receptor is a female donor with multiple sclerosis, enrolled in a pregnancy study. Source: CD8+ T cells from peripheral blood mononuclear cells, taken in the first trimester of pregnancy. The chain couples TRBV7-9 to TRBJ1-1, with 7 bases lining up with TRBD1. The CDR3 nucleotides read TGTGCCAGCAGCTCCCCAGGGGGGATGAACACTGAAGCTTTCTTT. Its protein product is CASSSPGGMNTEAFF. The full variable domain, rest sourced from reference TRBV7-9 and TRBJ1-1, is DTGVSQNPRHKITKRGQNVTFRCDPISEHNRLYWYRQTLGQGPEFLTYFQNEAQLEKSRLLSDRFSAERPKGSFSTLEIQRTEQGDSAMYLCASSSPGGMNTEAFFGQGTRLTVV.